This T cell receptor beta chain was obtained from a study of CD4 T cells in relation to SARS-CoV-2 and coronaviruses. As for the study in general: ViraFEST: approximately 10-day antigen culture of PBMCs, then TCR beta CDR3 sequencing. The negative reference was HIV-1 Nef peptide pool or peptide-free culture.

The germline CDR1 and CDR2 sequences are LGHDT and YNNKEL (reference sequence). The CDR3 is 17 residues long. J was trimmed by 9 bases and V by 8 bases; bases with no gene match: 18. Repertoires were generated with immunoSEQ multiplex PCR, while TCRdb's copy carries only in-frame clones and drops some. The sample lists 10,000 to 13,000 clones, approximately 82% occurring once. CD4+ T cells from unexposed donors were obtained before the COVID-19 pandemic (2011-2018). The cells were cultured for 9 to 11 days before CD4+ T cells were isolated. As to this clone: What it binds is not known.

The specimen sequenced was CD4+ T cells from PBMCs, cultured in vitro. The chain links TRBV3-1 (or the pseudogene TRBV3-2) to TRBJ2-1; 11 bases line up with TRBD2. The TCR sequence derives from a human donor in good health. CDR3 nucleotide sequence: TGTGCCAGCTCTAAGGCCGCTGGGCTAGCGGGGGGTGGTGAGCAGTTCTTC. Protein sequence: CASSKAAGLAGGGEQFF.